The 25 T cell receptor beta chains below were found in one sample sequenced in a study of beta chain features in type 1 diabetes. For these receptors, no antigen is known. Overall study results and limits: For Type 1 diabetes patients, all four CD4+ subsets carried TCRB CDR3s that were moderately but significantly shorter.

The isolated RNA, all of it, was reverse transcribed, so expressed TCRB transcripts were what got sequenced. Method: immunoSEQ multiplex PCR; TCRdb's copy keeps in-frame clones and lacks some. The sample carries hundreds of thousands of clones, roughly 12% recorded once. The sample consisted of naive CD4+ T cells from blood. All receptors come from a woman under 30 with type 1 diabetes.

This clone appeared a few times. The V call is TRBV9, the J call TRBJ1-4, with a weak D call TRBD1 (6 bases). CDR1 SGDLS and CDR2 YYNGEE come from the germline V gene. Trimming removed 3 bases at V and 8 bases at J, with 14 bases between. The length of the CDR3 is 14 residues. The CDR3 loop reads CASSATGTSEKLFF. The CDR3 bases are TGTGCCAGCAGCGCAACAGGGACGAGCGAAAAACTGTTTTTT.

The chain recombines TRBV4-3 with TRBJ1-2; D is unresolved. The CDR3 consists of 13 residues. Germline CDR1 is LGHNA and CDR2 is YSLEER. Trimming cost V 1 base and J 8 bases, with 11 bases left between them. The chain's CDR3 is CASSQGGSYGYTF. Here the CDR3 DNA reads TGCGCCAGCAGCCAAGGAGGGAGTTACGGCTACACCTTC.

This sequence joins TRBV6-6 and TRBJ2-5, with D unclear. The CDR3 has 13 amino acids. Trimming removed 2 bases from V and 0 bases from J, with 4 bases in between. Germline V gene sequence: CDR1 MNHNY, CDR2 SVGAGI (reference sequence). CDR3: CASSYRDQETQYF. The CDR3, as DNA: TGTGCCAGCAGTTACCGGGACCAAGAGACCCAGTACTTC.

The chain combines TRBV11-3 with TRBJ2-5, with 7 nucleotides matching TRBD2. Germline V CDR1 and CDR2: SGHNT, YENEEA. This CDR3 contains 13 residues. Trimming at V came to 4 bases and at J to 5 bases, leaving 4 bases not matched to a gene. The CDR3: CASSWGGKETQYF. DNA of the CDR3: TGTGCCAGCAGCTGGGGGGGGAAGGAGACCCAGTACTTC.

This clone was seen a handful of times. V and J are TRBV28 and TRBJ1-2; D ambiguous. This CDR3 has 15 residues. V shed 5 bases and J shed 3 bases, with 16 bases lying between them. Per germline, CDR1 MDHEN and CDR2 SYDVKM. The CDR3 spells CASSPGSIAHYGYTF. The CDR3 DNA sequence: TGTGCCAGCAGTCCGGGCTCCATAGCGCACTATGGCTACACCTTC.

V usage is TRBV9 and J usage is TRBJ2-1; D gene ambiguous. Germline-derived CDR1 and CDR2 are SGDLS and YYNGEE. V was cut by 3 bases and J by 6 bases, with 10 bases left in between. This CDR3 has 13 residues. CDR3: CASSEASPNEQFF. CDR3 nucleotides: TGTGCCAGCAGCGAAGCTTCCCCCAATGAGCAGTTCTTC.

With respect to this clone: This sample also contains other DNA sequences that code for the same CDR3. This chain links TRBV9 with TRBJ2-3; 9 nucleotides match TRBD2. From germline, CDR1 is SGDLS and CDR2 YYNGEE. V lost 2 bases to trimming and J lost 4 bases; unmatched junction nucleotides: 2. This CDR3 has 14 residues. The CDR3 DNA follows: TGTGCCAGCAGCGTCGGCGGGGGGGCAGATACGCAGTATTTT. This sequence encodes CASSVGGGADTQYF.

The chain joins TRBV10-3 to TRBJ2-3; D is undetermined. The CDR3 consists of 13 residues. Germline V gene sequence: CDR1 ENHRY, CDR2 SYGVKD. The V and J ends lost 7 bases and 1 base respectively, with 9 bases between them. The CDR3 DNA follows: TGTGCCATCAAACCCCCGGGCACAGATACGCAGTATTTT. Its protein is CAIKPPGTDTQYF.

The genes are TRBV28 and TRBJ1-4; no definite D call. Trimming removed 6 bases from V and 2 bases from J, with 13 bases in between. Looked up from germline, CDR1 is MDHEN and CDR2 is SYDVKM. The CDR3 covers 15 residues. DNA of the CDR3: TGTGCCAGCAGCCCCCCGATGGGCACTAATGAAAAACTGTTTTTT. Encoded protein: CASSPPMGTNEKLFF. The full variable domain, with the rest looked up from reference TRBV28 and TRBJ1-4, is DVKVTQSSRYLVKRTGEKVFLECVQDMDHENMFWYRQDPGLGLRLIYFSYDVKMKEKGDIPEGYSVSREKKERFSLILESASTNQTSMYLCASSPPMGTNEKLFFGSGTQLSVL.

This chain links TRBV6-5 with TRBJ1-5; TRBD1 aligns across 7 bases. J gave up 5 bases and V 6 bases, and 7 bases lay outside the gene matches. This CDR3 has 14 amino acids. Germline assignment: CDR1 MNHEY and CDR2 SVGAGI. CDR3 sequence reads: CASSTHRGYQPQHF. DNA of the CDR3: TGTGCCAGCAGCACCCACAGGGGATATCAGCCCCAGCATTTT.

This clone was seen a handful of times. The CDR3 region is CASSFFGTPSYEQYF. DNA for the CDR3: TGCGCCAGCAGCTTCTTCGGGACACCGAGCTACGAGCAGTACTTC. V gene TRBV5-1 combines with J gene TRBJ2-7, with a weak D call TRBD1 (6 bases). Trimming stripped 2 bases from V and 3 bases from J, with 15 bases between. The CDR3 runs 15 residues. Germline lookup yields CDR1 SGHRS and CDR2 YFSETQ.

This clone was seen only a few times. V gene TRBV19 combines with J gene TRBJ1-1, with no clear D. CDR3 size: 15 residues. CDR1 and CDR2 (germline): LNHDA, SQIVND (reference sequence). The V gene lost 3 bases and the J gene lost 0 bases, with 11 bases spanning the gap. In DNA form, the CDR3 reads TGTGCCAGTAGTATTCTGGGCCAGCTGAACACTGAAGCTTTCTTT. Translating it yields CASSILGQLNTEAFF.

The chain recombines TRBV19 with TRBJ1-5; no clear D. In germline, CDR1 is LNHDA, CDR2 SQIVND (reference sequence). V was shortened by 4 bases and J by 7 bases, with 11 bases between the two germline ends. This CDR3 has 13 amino acids. The CDR3 region has the DNA TGTGCCAGTAGTAATCGGGAGATCCAGCCCCAGCATTTT. Encoded protein: CASSNREIQPQHF.

V gene TRBV10-2 combines with J gene TRBJ2-3, with 7 bases that match TRBD1. V was clipped by 6 bases and J by 3 bases; unmatched bases: 9. This CDR3 comprises 15 residues. The germline V gene has CDR1 WSHSY and CDR2 SAAADI. The CDR3: CASRRWDSETDTQYF. CDR3 in DNA: TGCGCCAGCAGACGTTGGGACAGTGAAACAGATACGCAGTATTTT.

The rearrangement uses TRBV15 and TRBJ1-1; 9 positions agree with TRBD1. Germline values: CDR1 LNHNV, CDR2 YYDKDF (reference sequence). This CDR3 has 15 amino acids. V shed 2 bases and J 4 bases; nucleotides not matched to a gene: 5. The CDR3 nucleotides read TGTGCCACCAGCAGACCCGACAGGGGGGTCACTGAAGCTTTCTTT. This gives the protein CATSRPDRGVTEAFF. The variable domain in full, completed from reference TRBV15 and TRBJ1-1, reads DAMVIQNPRYQVTQFGKPVTLSCSQTLNHNVMYWYQQKSSQAPKLLFHYYDKDFNNEADTPDNFQSRRPNTSFCFLDIRSPGLGDTAMYLCATSRPDRGVTEAFFGQGTRLTVV.

This clone was picked up a small number of times. This chain links TRBV2 with TRBJ2-7; tentatively, D is TRBD1 (6 bases). V was clipped by 6 bases and J by 4 bases, with 13 bases between them. The CDR3 runs 13 residues. Germline loops: CDR1 SNHLY, CDR2 FYNNEI. For the CDR3, the DNA is TGTGCCAGCAGCCACACGACAGGATACGAGCAGTACTTC. This sequence encodes CASSHTTGYEQYF.

The rearrangement links TRBV10-3 to TRBJ2-5; D is possibly TRBD2 (5 bases). The germline V and J ends were trimmed by 0 bases and 5 bases, with 10 bases remaining between them. The CDR3 runs to 14 residues. Germline loops: CDR1 ENHRY, CDR2 SYGVKD. The CDR3: CAISESEGGETQYF. In nucleotides, the CDR3 is TGTGCCATCAGTGAGTCGGAAGGCGGGGAGACCCAGTACTTC.

This clone was counted a few times. The V gene is TRBV6-4, the J gene TRBJ2-5; D uncertain. CDR3 length: 9 amino acids. Trimming stripped 6 bases from V and 7 bases from J, with 3 bases between. Looked up from germline, CDR1 is MRHNA and CDR2 is SNTAGT. CDR3 sequence reads: CASRRTQYF. In nucleotides, the CDR3 is TGTGCCAGCAGGAGGACCCAGTACTTC.

The chain carries TRBV4-3 and TRBJ2-1; 9 bases map to TRBD1. Germline lookup yields CDR1 LGHNA and CDR2 YSLEER. V was pared by 4 bases and J by 4 bases, with 2 bases of the junction left unmatched. The CDR3 runs 14 residues. This chain's CDR3 is CASSRQGVYNEQFF. DNA for the CDR3: TGCGCCAGCAGCCGACAGGGGGTGTACAATGAGCAGTTCTTC.

This clone was seen a handful of times. The chain is built from TRBV29-1 and TRBJ2-7, with TRBD2 matching 13 bases. Germline V CDR1 and CDR2: SQVTM, ANQGSEA. This CDR3 is built from 15 residues. V dropped 3 bases and J dropped 5; count of bases not matched to a gene: 7. This CDR3 reads CSVDRGTSGMDEQYF. CDR3 bases: TGCAGCGTTGATCGCGGGACTAGCGGGATGGACGAGCAGTACTTC.

The V and J genes are TRBV9 and TRBJ2-4; 9 bases are shared with TRBD2. CDR3 length: 15 residues. The germline V gene has CDR1 SGDLS and CDR2 YYNGEE. Trimming at V came to 5 bases and at J to 4 bases, leaving 7 bases not matched to a gene. This chain's CDR3 is CASSENSGSKNIQYF. CDR3 bases: TGTGCCAGCAGTGAAAATAGCGGGAGTAAAAACATTCAGTACTTC.

The chain is built from TRBV9 and TRBJ1-5, with TRBD1 matching over 7 bases. Germline CDR1 reads SGDLS; CDR2 reads YYNGEE. J gave up 7 bases and V 3 bases, and 7 bases lay outside the gene matches. The CDR3 spans 14 residues. The CDR3 bases are TGTGCCAGCAGCGAAACAGGGGCGGGACAGCCCCAGCATTTT. Protein sequence: CASSETGAGQPQHF.

The chain recombines TRBV19 with TRBJ1-5, with 7 bases that match TRBD1. Losses at the gene ends were 3 bases for V and 0 bases for J; bases not matched to a gene: 11. Germline V gene sequence: CDR1 LNHDA, CDR2 SQIVND (reference sequence). The CDR3 extends over 18 amino acids. CDR3 coding DNA: TGTGCCAGTAGTATGGGACAGCATCGAGGTTTTAGCAATCAGCCCCAGCATTTT. This translates into CASSMGQHRGFSNQPQHF. The variable domain in full, completed from reference TRBV19 and TRBJ1-5, reads DGGITQSPKYLFRKEGQNVTLSCEQNLNHDAMYWYRQDPGQGLRLIYYSQIVNDFQKGDIAEGYSVSREKKESFPLTVTSAQKNPTAFYLCASSMGQHRGFSNQPQHFGDGTRLSIL.

The V and J genes are TRBV5-4 and TRBJ1-1; 8 bases line up with TRBD1. J was trimmed by 5 bases and V by 2 bases; bases with no gene match: 2. This CDR3 has 13 residues. Germline V CDR1 and CDR2: SGHNT, YYREEE (reference sequence). CDR3 DNA: TGTGCCAGCAGCTTAACAGGGGGGACTGAAGCTTTCTTT. Protein sequence: CASSLTGGTEAFF.

A remark on this clone: Other DNA sequences in this sample translate to the same CDR3. V is TRBV7-2 and J is TRBJ2-1; the D is unclear. The CDR3 runs to 11 residues. CDR1 and CDR2 from the germline V gene are SGHTA and FQGNSA. The V gene lost 5 bases and the J gene lost 6 bases, with 5 bases spanning the gap. For the CDR3, the DNA is TGTGCCAGCAGCCTACGCAATGAGCAGTTCTTC. Encoded protein: CASSLRNEQFF. Looking up the rest from reference TRBV7-2 and TRBJ2-1 gives the full variable domain: GAGVSQSPSNKVTEKGKDVELRCDPISGHTALYWYRQSLGQGLEFLIYFQGNSAPDKSGLPSDRFSAERTGGSVSTLTIQRTQQEDSAVYLCASSLRNEQFFGPGTRLTVL.